This entry describes one T cell receptor beta chain. Its antigen is currently unknown. The V segment lost 1 base and the J segment 4 bases; nucleotides outside the gene matches: 3. Germline CDR1 SGHTA, CDR2 FQGNSA. The CDR3 spans 15 residues. The data were taken from a study of T cell responses to AZD1222 COVID-19 vaccine. Study at large: Investigators merged groups given second doses at roughly 4 or roughly 12 weeks.

Profiling relied on immunoSEQ multiplex PCR, and the TCRdb table lists in-frame clones only, not all of them. The table records over 120,000 clones, over 90% of them present only once. Findings and caveats of the study: Among the donors, most were white British and more were female, and clonal diversity was possibly underestimated. Targeting of unmutated variant regions was reportedly seen in nearly half of spike-specific TCRs. Spike-specific TCR breadth and depth grew following two AZD1222 doses.

The receptor's source is an adult in good health. The sample consisted of peripheral blood, taken on day 0 of AZD1222 vaccination. The V and J genes are TRBV7-2 and TRBJ2-3; 9 nucleotides align to TRBD2. The CDR3 DNA follows: TGTGCCAGCAGCTTAGGGCTAGCGGGGCCAGATACGCAGTATTTT. As protein: CASSLGLAGPDTQYF. The variable domain in full, with the rest retrieved from reference TRBV7-2 and TRBJ2-3, is GAGVSQSPSNKVTEKGKDVELRCDPISGHTALYWYRQSLGQGLEFLIYFQGNSAPDKSGLPSDRFSAERTGGSVSTLTIQRTQQEDSAVYLCASSLGLAGPDTQYFGPGTRLTVL.